A single T cell receptor (beta chain) is shown here with its context. In the study's own analysis: Amplified reference gene primers provided the basis for estimating nucleated cell counts. Profiled with immunoSEQ multiplex PCR; TCRdb holds only in-frame clones, not every one. For V, J and clone size, that table is used; D and trimming come from the DNA. The table has some 380,000 clones, roughly 87% seen once. There are 16 residues in the CDR3. Looked up from germline, CDR1 is SGDLS and CDR2 is YYNGEE. The V gene lost 2 bases and the J gene lost 3 bases, with 14 bases spanning the gap. The record originates from a study of blood T cell repertoires in COVID-19.

This receptor was identified in a woman aged 40 to 50 with acute COVID-19. Sequencing was carried out using PBMCs or T cells enriched from blood (not recorded which). This chain joins TRBV9 and TRBJ1-4; weak D call: TRBD1 (5 bases). The chain's CDR3 is CASSVRASGPNEKLFF. Written as DNA, the CDR3 is TGTGCCAGCAGCGTCAGGGCATCGGGCCCTAATGAAAAACTGTTTTTT.